This T cell receptor beta chain originates from a study of T cells after yellow fever vaccination. Study in general: SMART-Seq v4 Ultra Low Input prepared libraries from low-cell fractions.

Study-wide results and caveats: When the response was secondary, it was weaker but reached its peak faster, day 5 versus 15. Booster sampling recovered most clones from primary vaccination (roughly 96% CD4, approximately 90% CD8).

The CDR3 runs to 14 residues. The germline V gene encodes CDR1 LGHDT and CDR2 YNNKEL (reference sequence). V lost 2 bases and J lost 7; bases outside the gene matches: 4. This clonotype was seen many times. Its antigen is currently unknown. For TCR, cDNA came from 5'RACE template switching, which added a universal primer site and UMIs. In TCRdb, the 5' RACE reads were re-called with MiXCR into one record per CDR3 protein. Of about 69,000 distinct CDR3 sequences listed, 5% to 6.5% are singletons. This TCR derives from a man aged 18 to 29 who received the YFV17D yellow fever vaccine. The sequencing used CD4+ T cells sorted from PBMCs, collected approximately 15 days after the first yellow fever vaccination. This chain uses TRBV3-1 with TRBJ2-1, with TRBD2 identical over 8 bases. CDR3 amino acids: CASSQSGGRNEQFF. The CDR3 nucleotides are TGTGCCAGCAGCCAAAGCGGGGGTAGGAATGAGCAGTTCTTC.